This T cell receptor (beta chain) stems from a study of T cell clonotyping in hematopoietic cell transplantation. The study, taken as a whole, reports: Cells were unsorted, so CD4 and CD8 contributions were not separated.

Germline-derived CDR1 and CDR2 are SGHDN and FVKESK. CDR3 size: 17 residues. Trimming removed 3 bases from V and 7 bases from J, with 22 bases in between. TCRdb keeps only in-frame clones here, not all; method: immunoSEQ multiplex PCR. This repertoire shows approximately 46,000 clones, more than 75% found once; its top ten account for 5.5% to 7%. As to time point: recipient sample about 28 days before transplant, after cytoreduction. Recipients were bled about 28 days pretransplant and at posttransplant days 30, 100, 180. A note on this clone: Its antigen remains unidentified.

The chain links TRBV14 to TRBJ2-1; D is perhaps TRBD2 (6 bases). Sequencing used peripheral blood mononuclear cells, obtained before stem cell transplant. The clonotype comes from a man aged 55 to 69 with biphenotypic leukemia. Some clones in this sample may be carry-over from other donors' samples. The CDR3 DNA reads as TGTGCCAGCAGCCAGCCTCACGGGGCGCGGGATTGGAATGAGCAGTTCTTC. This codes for CASSQPHGARDWNEQFF.